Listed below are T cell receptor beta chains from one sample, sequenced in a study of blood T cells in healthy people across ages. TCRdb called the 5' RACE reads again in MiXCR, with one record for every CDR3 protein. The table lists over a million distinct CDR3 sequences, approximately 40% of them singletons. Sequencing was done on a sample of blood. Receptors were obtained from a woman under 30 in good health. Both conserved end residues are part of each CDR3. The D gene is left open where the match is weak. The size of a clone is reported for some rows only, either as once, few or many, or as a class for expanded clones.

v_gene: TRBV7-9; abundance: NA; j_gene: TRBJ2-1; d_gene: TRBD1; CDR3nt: TGTGCCAGCAGCCCCTGGGGGACAGGTTCCTACAATGAGCAGTTCTTC; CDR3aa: CASSPWGTGSYNEQFF
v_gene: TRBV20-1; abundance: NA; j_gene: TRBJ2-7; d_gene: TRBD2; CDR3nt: TGCAGTGCTAGGGAGACTAGCGTGTTCTACGAGCAGTACTTC; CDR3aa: CSARETSVFYEQYF
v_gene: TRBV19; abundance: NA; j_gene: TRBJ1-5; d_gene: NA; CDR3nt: TGTGCCAGTAGTATTTTCCAAAAAAATCAGCCCCAGCATTTT; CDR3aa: CASSIFQKNQPQHF
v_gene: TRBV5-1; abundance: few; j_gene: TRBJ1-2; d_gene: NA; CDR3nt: TGCGCCAGCAGCCCATCGGAAACAGGGCAGGGTGAAGGCTACACCTTC; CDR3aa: CASSPSETGQGEGYTF
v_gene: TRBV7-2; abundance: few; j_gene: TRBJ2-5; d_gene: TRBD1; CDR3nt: TGTGCCAGCAGCAGACGGACAGGAGGAGAGACCCAGTACTTC; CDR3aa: CASSRRTGGETQYF
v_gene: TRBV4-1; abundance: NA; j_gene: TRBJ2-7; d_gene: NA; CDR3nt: TGCGCCAGCAGCCAAGGAGTGGGCGGGACCTCCTACGAGCAGTACTTC; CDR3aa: CASSQGVGGTSYEQYF
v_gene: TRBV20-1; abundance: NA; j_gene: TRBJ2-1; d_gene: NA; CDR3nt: TGCAGTGCCAGCAGAGTCAATGAGCAGTTCTTC; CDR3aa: CSASRVNEQFF
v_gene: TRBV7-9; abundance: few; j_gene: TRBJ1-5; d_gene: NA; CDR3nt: TGTGCCAGCAGTTCAGGGATTCTAGAGGTCACCAATCAGCCCCAGCATTTT; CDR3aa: CASSSGILEVTNQPQHF
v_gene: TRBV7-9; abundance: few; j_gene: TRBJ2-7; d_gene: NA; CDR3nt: TGTGCCAGCAGCTTGGGGACTGGGGGCGCCCCCTACGAGCAGTACTTC; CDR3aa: CASSLGTGGAPYEQYF
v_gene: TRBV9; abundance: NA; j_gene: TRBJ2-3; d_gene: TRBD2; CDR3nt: TGTGCCAGCAGCTCGAGAGCGGGGGGTAGCCCAGATACGCAGTATTTT; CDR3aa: CASSSRAGGSPDTQYF
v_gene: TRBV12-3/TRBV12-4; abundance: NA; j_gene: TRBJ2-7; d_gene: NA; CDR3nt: TGTGCCAGCATACCAACAATCGAATACAATGAGCAGTACTTC; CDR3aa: CASIPTIEYNEQYF
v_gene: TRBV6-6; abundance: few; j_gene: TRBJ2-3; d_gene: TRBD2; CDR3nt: TGTGCCAGCAGCCTTGAAGAAGCGGGGGTAACAGATACGCAGTATTTT; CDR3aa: CASSLEEAGVTDTQYF
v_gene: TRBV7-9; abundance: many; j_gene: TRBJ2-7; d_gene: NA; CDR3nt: TGTGCCAGCAGCCCGCTACAGGGCCTCTCCGAGCAGTACTTC; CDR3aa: CASSPLQGLSEQYF
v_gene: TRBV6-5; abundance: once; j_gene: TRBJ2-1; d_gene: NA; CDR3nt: TGTGCCAGCAGCCTCGTACTGACCACCTACAATGAGCAGTTCTTC; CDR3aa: CASSLVLTTYNEQFF
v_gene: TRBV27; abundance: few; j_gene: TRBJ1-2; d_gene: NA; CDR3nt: TGTGCCAGCGGACTGACACCTTACTATGGCTACACCTTC; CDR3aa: CASGLTPYYGYTF
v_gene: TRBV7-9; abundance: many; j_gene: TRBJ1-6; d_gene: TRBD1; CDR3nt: TGTGCCAGCAGCCCCTGGGACAGGGATAATTCACCCCTCCACTTT; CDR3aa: CASSPWDRDNSPLHF
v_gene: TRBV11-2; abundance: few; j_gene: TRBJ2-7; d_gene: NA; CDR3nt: TGTGCCAGCAGCTTAAGTGCTGTCAGTTCCTACGAGCAGTACTTC; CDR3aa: CASSLSAVSSYEQYF
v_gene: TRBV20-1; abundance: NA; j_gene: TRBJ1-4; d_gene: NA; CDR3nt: TGCAGTGCTAGGCCAGGATTGCTTGAAAAACTGTTTTTT; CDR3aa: CSARPGLLEKLFF
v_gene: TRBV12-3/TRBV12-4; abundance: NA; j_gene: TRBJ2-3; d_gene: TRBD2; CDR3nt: TGTGCCAGCAGTGTCCGGACTAGCGGGAGGGCCGCAGATACGCAGTATTTT; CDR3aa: CASSVRTSGRAADTQYF
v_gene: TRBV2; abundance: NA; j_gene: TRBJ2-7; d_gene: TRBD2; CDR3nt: TGTGCCAGCAGTGTTGAGCGGGGGGGCAGCTCCTACGAGCAGTACTTC; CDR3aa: CASSVERGGSSYEQYF